Listed below are T cell receptor beta chains from one sample, sequenced in a study of blood T cell repertoires in COVID-19. The method was immunoSEQ multiplex PCR; TCRdb's version includes in-frame clones alone and lacks a portion of them. The sample has some 490,000 clones, roughly 85% seen once; the top ten hold more than 3%. What was sequenced was peripheral blood. All receptors derive from a human donor in a cohort sampled during active COVID-19. The conserved cysteine and the conserved F or W are not part of the CDR3 here. Fields, in order: V gene, CDR3 protein.

v_gene: TRBV9
CDR3aa: ASSPRTSSAGTGKYNEQF

v_gene: TRBV24-1
CDR3aa: ATSENSGTDYNEQF

v_gene: TRBV7-2
CDR3aa: ASNPDNGNNYGYT

v_gene: TRBV18
CDR3aa: ASSPLSSTGNEQF

v_gene: TRBV7-8
CDR3aa: ASSDNSQGLNQPQH

v_gene: TRBV24-1
CDR3aa: ATSDTQEETQY

v_gene: TRBV27
CDR3aa: ASSLSQGAAF

v_gene: TRBV28
CDR3aa: ASSSTTGRRYILYEQY

v_gene: TRBV7-2
CDR3aa: ASSPRTGSNEQF

v_gene: TRBV12-3/TRBV12-4
CDR3aa: ASSLSRYEQY

v_gene: TRBV24-1
CDR3aa: ATSDGWTDKNEKLF

v_gene: TRBV19
CDR3aa: ASSSQQLAGAQGNEQF

v_gene: TRBV5-6
CDR3aa: ASSPRGSGQETQY

v_gene: TRBV2
CDR3aa: ASIGTMETQY

v_gene: TRBV9
CDR3aa: ASSRGLGSYEQY

v_gene: TRBV7-3
CDR3aa: ASSTRGGGETQY

v_gene: TRBV19
CDR3aa: ASSILSGTGTDTQY

v_gene: TRBV4-1
CDR3aa: ASSHGTSGVYEQF

v_gene: TRBV2
CDR3aa: ASSSFYEQY

v_gene: TRBV6-6
CDR3aa: ASSPGGNTEAF

v_gene: TRBV5-6
CDR3aa: ASSLGGGAETQY

v_gene: TRBV12-3/TRBV12-4
CDR3aa: ASGPPGNIQY

v_gene: TRBV10-2
CDR3aa: ASSGSGTGPTEAF

v_gene: TRBV10-3
CDR3aa: AISADSYEQY

v_gene: TRBV9
CDR3aa: ASSVAPTGANSPLH

v_gene: TRBV20-1
CDR3aa: SASQGISYGYT

v_gene: TRBV10-3
CDR3aa: AISESSQGATNYGYT

v_gene: TRBV4-2
CDR3aa: ASSPGVASGSTDTQY

v_gene: TRBV6-2/TRBV6-3
CDR3aa: ASSLLARTHNEQF

v_gene: TRBV7-3
CDR3aa: ASSYGRGTGGDGYT

v_gene: TRBV25-1
CDR3aa: ASSDPSEGDQPQH

v_gene: TRBV14
CDR3aa: ASSQGTSGTGELF

v_gene: TRBV5-1
CDR3aa: ASSPDTLNTEAF

v_gene: TRBV6-2/TRBV6-3
CDR3aa: ASSTGTGRYYEQY

v_gene: TRBV19
CDR3aa: ASSEQGAIGEQY

v_gene: TRBV7-2
CDR3aa: ASSFYKRNQPQH

v_gene: TRBV7-9
CDR3aa: ASSLNYRVAGNTIY

v_gene: TRBV6-5
CDR3aa: AGGLAEGYEQY

v_gene: TRBV2
CDR3aa: ASKPGLAGNNEQF

v_gene: TRBV10-2
CDR3aa: ASSAGLGTRETQY

v_gene: TRBV5-4
CDR3aa: ASSLIGAGLNEQF

v_gene: TRBV28
CDR3aa: ASSFIYHSPQGRGANVLT

v_gene: TRBV5-1
CDR3aa: ASSLAGGRDEQF

v_gene: TRBV6-1
CDR3aa: ASSEAGPNQPQH

v_gene: TRBV2
CDR3aa: ASRDDGSTEAF

v_gene: TRBV5-1
CDR3aa: ASSSVGQLNTEAF

v_gene: TRBV27
CDR3aa: ASSLSSGDSLQETQY

v_gene: TRBV29-1
CDR3aa: SVNRDLMNTEAF

v_gene: TRBV10-3
CDR3aa: AISDQFRTSGRGDTQY

v_gene: TRBV5-1
CDR3aa: ASSEGQGNEKLF